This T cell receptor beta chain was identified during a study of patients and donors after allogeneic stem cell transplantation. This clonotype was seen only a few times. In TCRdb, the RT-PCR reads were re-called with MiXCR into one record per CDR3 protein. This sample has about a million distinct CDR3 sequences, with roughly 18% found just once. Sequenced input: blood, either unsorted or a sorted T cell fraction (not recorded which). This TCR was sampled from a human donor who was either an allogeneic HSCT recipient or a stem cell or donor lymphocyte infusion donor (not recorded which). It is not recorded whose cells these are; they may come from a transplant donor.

The CDR3 region has the DNA TGCAGTGCGGGCCCAGCGGACAATGAGCAGTTCTTC. Residues: CSAGPADNEQFF. This chain uses TRBV20-1 with TRBJ2-1, with a possible D match to TRBD2 (5 bases). This CDR3 is 12 amino acids long. Germline V gives CDR1 DFQATT, CDR2 SNEGSKA (reference sequence). With 6 bases removed from V and 5 bases from J, the gap between germline ends came to 11 bases.